This T cell receptor beta chain was found in a study of cytomegalovirus exposure and HLA in healthy donors. The PCR used 60 Vbeta and 13 Jbeta primers. Profiling relied on immunoSEQ multiplex PCR, and the TCRdb table lists in-frame clones only, not all of them. The repertoire includes fewer than 200,000 clones, 82% of them detected once, and roughly 1.6% sits in the top ten. The CDR3 runs 16 residues. Germline CDR1 reads SGHVS; CDR2 reads FQNEAQ. After removal of 5 bases from V and 0 bases from J, the junction contained 10 bases not matched to a gene. The sequence was collected from a woman between 18 and 30 years old in good health and CMV-seronegative. Sequenced: PBMCs. The rearrangement joins TRBV7-8 to TRBJ2-7, with 7 nucleotides matching TRBD2. CDR3 protein: CASSPMGLADSYEQYV. CDR3 DNA: TGTGCCAGCAGCCCTATGGGGCTAGCGGACTCCTACGAGCAGTACGTC.